This record concerns one T cell receptor beta chain sequence. The antigen it recognizes is unknown. Per-base qualities were not stored, and no clone one base away is much larger. The library was generated by the immunoSEQ multiplex PCR assay. For the multiplex PCR, a mixture combining 60 forward primers for TCR Vbeta segments and 13 reverse primers for TCR Jbeta segments was used. The CDR3 region of rearranged TCR beta genes was amplified from genomic DNA by a multiplex PCR assay. Amplified TCR beta libraries were sequenced as 87-base-pair reads on the Illumina HiSeq System. In the source study's methods: Across the 600 to 700 repertoires, a later analysis counted 75 million to 90 million unique TCR beta chains, about 10 million of which were shared by at least two donors. Raw reads were error-corrected and collapsed into unique sequences with a nearest-neighbor algorithm that merged closely related sequences to remove PCR and sequencing errors. Alignment of CDR3 sequences to IMGT reference sequences was used to assign V, D and J gene segments. Each retained sequence needed at least a six-nucleotide match to both a V gene segment and a J gene segment. A rearrangement was called productive if the CDR3 had no stop codons and remained in frame with V and J, and every other rearrangement was called non-productive. CDR3 was defined according to IMGT convention as the region running from the second conserved V-encoded cysteine to the conserved J-encoded phenylalanine. In an earlier analysis of around 540 of the donors, sequences lacking an unambiguous match to a single V gene segment were excluded. In an earlier analysis of several hundred of the donors, V segments were called functional above 56.7% productive rearrangements and were called segregating when the between-donor standard deviation exceeded 5%. A statistical classification framework was built to diagnose cytomegalovirus status from the catalog of TCR beta chain sequences. V and J gene assignment, in a later analysis, came from comparing TCR nucleotide sequences with IMGT/GENE-DB human TR gene sequences. The TCRdist pipeline was used in a later analysis to assign CDR3 sequences and most-parsimonious VDJ recombination scenarios. In a later analysis, each TCR beta chain was defined by its CDR3 amino acid sequence together with its V-gene family, and reads without a unique V-gene family were excluded. A later analysis removed 550 to 700 highly shared, low-generation-probability nucleotide sequences to deal with suspected cross-contamination and a sequencing artifact. In a later analysis, a clonal expansion index was calculated for each public chain from normalized within-repertoire ranks of inferred template counts. In a later analysis, generation probabilities were computed with a VDJ recombination model fitted to out-of-frame rearrangements, and the resulting probabilities were checked against IGoR. A later analysis scored TCR-TCR, TCR-HLA and TCR-CMV co-occurrence with hypergeometric tests, applying a repertoire-size bias correction to TCR pairs. A later analysis estimated false discovery rates by permuting HLA or CMV assignments 20 times. In a later analysis, co-occurring TCRs were grouped using DBSCAN, and TCRdist sequence similarity was added for clustering within HLA-allele-positive subsets. For co-occurrence clustering, repertoires with fewer than 30,000 or more than 120,000 public chains were excluded, along with 5 or 6 repertoires with anomalous nucleotide sharing. This immuneACCESS table, as held by TCRdb, lists in-frame sequences with V and J called but not all clones. Of the missing ones, under half trace to an unresolved V gene in checked studies; the others have no known cause. The V and J calls and clone size are taken from that table; D and trimming were inferred from the DNA. Counted in this sample were 140,000 to 150,000 clones; roughly 80% of them appeared once. Jointly, the top ten make up 2.5% to 3% of the sample.

The germline V end is reduced by 6 bases and the J end by 5 bases; junction bases left unmatched: 13. Including the terminal cysteine and phenylalanine, the CDR3 comprises 14 residues. Only the CDR3 portion is preserved as DNA: 42 bases, with reading frame beginning at the first base. The germline V gene specifies SQVTM as CDR1 and ANQGSEA as CDR2. The data were obtained in a study of cytomegalovirus exposure and HLA in healthy donors (dated by TCRdb to 2016 to 2017). In terms of the full investigation: An earlier analysis of 587 of the donors reported approximately 260 Gb of sequence data and 95 million to 120 million unique TCR beta sequences obtained from roughly 180 million T cells. An early release covering approximately 600 HLA-typed donors comprised 300 to 350 gigabases of sequencing data and roughly 86 million unique TCR sequences. The genetic ancestry cluster associated with self-reported Caucasian donors included roughly four fifths of the 398 genotyped donors. The study was designed to test whether signatures of past pathogen exposure could be identified by cataloging public T cell receptors. Using immunosequencing, the study profiled T cell repertoires from fewer than 700 subjects and related those repertoires to cytomegalovirus serostatus. Along with the approximately 650-subject first cohort, a separate validation cohort of over a hundred different subjects was used. The study combined high-throughput TCR immunosequencing, statistical association of individual TCRs with disease status, and machine learning to predict cytomegalovirus infection status. To study patterns of TCR occurrence, a later analysis re-analyzed previously published TCR beta repertoires from 500 to 850 donors and added high-resolution HLA genotyping. Rather than drawing on any new phenotypic data, the later analysis identified candidate immune exposures from TCR beta sequences and the way those sequences occurred across donors. In an earlier analysis of around 540 of the donors, high-throughput TCR beta sequencing was used to judge whether each TCR beta V gene segment behaved as functional or pseudogenic. Donor age, sex, ethnicity and CMV serostatus were compiled together with the repertoire data. A later genetic analysis used genome-wide SNP genotypes for about three fifths of the 666 donors, treating that subset as a discovery cohort. All discovery cohort repertoires had been generated using a single sequencing platform. HLA typing covered class I and class II loci at four-digit resolution. Typing coverage differed by locus: A, B, C, DRB1 and DQB1 were typed in about 620-640 donors, DQA1 in approximately 520, DPA1 in around 610, and DPB1 in 450 to 490. Because of strong linkage in the cohort, five DR-DQ haplotypes were treated as single units for association and clustering. On average, around 240,000 unique TCR beta nucleotide sequences were sequenced per donor among 350 to 400 genotyped donors of the cohort, with roughly 18% of those sequences being non-productive. Overall study results and their limits: According to a later genetic analysis, donors in an Asian-associated ancestry cluster had fewer N-insertions in productive TCRs than the roughly 700-donor mean. While some public TCRs were present in many individuals, most TCR sequences turned up only very rarely across donors. The cohort was sequenced for TCR beta chains only, and without alpha or paired-chain data the features that could be detected were limited. Because counts were too low, more than 15 rarely observed V segments, including chromosome 9 orphons, were left out of the earlier analysis of about 500 of the donors. The study listed approximately 150 TCR beta chains as associated with cytomegalovirus. Roughly uniform sequencing depth across donors was assumed in presence/absence analyses, although this assumption may not hold. The 87-base-pair reads could not distinguish some IMGT-functional V segments, including TRBV6-2 and TRBV6-3, so those segments were excluded. In a later analysis, TCR association rates were found to vary across HLA loci, with the most associated TCRs seen for DRB1 alleles and the fewest for HLA-C alleles. In a later analysis, HLA-associated TCR beta chains showed more clonal expansion and lower generation probabilities than non-associated chains that were equally common. A later analysis found that most CMV-associated TCR beta chains appeared HLA-restricted, with HLA associations seemingly driven largely by CMV exposure. In an earlier analysis of about 600 of the donors, most TCR beta V segments appeared in productive rearrangements about 87% or about 30% of the time, broadly matching IMGT annotations. An association between a missense DCLRE1C variant and V-gene and J-gene trimming of TCR beta chains was found in a later genetic analysis and replicated in an independent cohort. Strong co-occurrence of HLA alleles, especially DR and DQ, made assigning TCR associations to individual alleles difficult. CMV serostatus was the only immune exposure information available for the cohort. Several of the top co-occurrence clusters appeared to be linked to parvovirus B19, influenza, CMV and Epstein-Barr virus, according to a later analysis. Because some donors lacked HLA typing at each locus, the association tests relied only on the typed subset. Cytomegalovirus status was reported to be diagnosed by the classifier with high specificity and sensitivity in both the original and validation cohorts. A cluster of highly shared sequence variants was judged likely to be a technical artifact of the sequencing pipeline. A later analysis associated 16,951 TCR beta sequences with specific HLA alleles at a false discovery rate of 0.05. According to the authors, the approach could potentially be generalized to other disease states and immunological phenotypes. A few of the identified cytomegalovirus-associated TCR beta chains were confirmed in vitro to be specific for cytomegalovirus antigens. A further reported finding was that TCR beta sequences accurately predicted the HLA-A and HLA-B alleles for most subjects in the first cohort. Linkage disequilibrium might explain the correlated functional status among segregating V segments, but an unknown experimental factor could not be ruled out.

The cohort was made up of 650 to 700 healthy bone marrow donors. All cohort members were sampled while nominally healthy, although unrecorded immune exposures were likely present. The donor tested CMV seronegative, placing the donor among the approximately 400 seronegative members of the cohort. A peripheral blood sample was provided by each donor, and peripheral blood mononuclear cells were used for TCR beta sequencing. Genomic DNA extraction from the blood cell samples was performed with the Qiagen DNeasy Blood Extraction Kit. The clonotype comes from a female donor in good health and CMV-seronegative. Sequenced sample: PBMCs. The chain links TRBV29-1 with TRBJ2-7; 7 of the junction bases match TRBD2. The DNA sequence follows: TGCAGCGTGGCATTGGGGGGGGTCGCCAACGAGCAGTACTTC. Its coded protein is CSVALGGVANEQYF.